This T cell receptor beta chain was identified during a study of blood T cell repertoires in COVID-19. As for the study in general: Nucleic acid was either cDNA or gDNA, and it came from T cells, B-cell-depleted T cells, or PBMCs.

Libraries were prepared by immunoSEQ multiplex PCR; TCRdb keeps only in-frame clonotypes and omits some of them. The sample has around 700,000 clones, around 90% seen once; the top ten hold roughly 0.26%. Germline assignment: CDR1 LGHNA and CDR2 YSLEER. Trimming pared 0 bases from V and 7 bases from J, leaving 16 bases between. The CDR3 has 17 residues. The TCR was taken from a woman between 18 and 30 years old with acute or convalescent COVID-19. Sequencing was performed on peripheral blood. This chain uses TRBV4-3 with TRBJ1-6, with D perhaps TRBD1 (6 bases). Here the CDR3 DNA reads TGCGCCAGCAGCCAAGAGGGAGTATGGACAGCAAATTCACCCCTCCACTTT. Translated, it gives CASSQEGVWTANSPLHF.